Detailed here is one T cell receptor (beta chain). Its antigen remains unidentified. This specimen belongs to a study of blood T cells in healthy people across ages. Study conclusions and caveats: For the donors, CMV status was unknown and possibly confounded expanded clonotype changes. Older age went with lower TCR beta diversity per million T cells, in a roughly linear way.

The second PCR ran about 6 to 11 cycles with a sample-barcoded 5' primer and J-beta primers. TCRdb passed the 5' RACE reads through MiXCR, listing each CDR3 protein once. The sample lists roughly 1.6 million distinct CDR3 sequences, about 32% occurring once. Trimming stripped 2 bases from V and 2 bases from J, with 5 bases between. There are 13 residues in the CDR3. CDR1 and CDR2 (germline): SGHAT, FQNNGV. V is TRBV11-2 and J is TRBJ2-3; D gene unclear. The material sequenced was blood. The clonotype originates from a woman aged 30 to 39 in good health. The CDR3 nucleotides read TGTGCCAGCAGCTTACAGCACACAGATACGCAGTATTTT. It translates to CASSLQHTDTQYF.